The 29 T cell receptor beta chains in this list originate from one sample, sequenced in a study of vaccination and CD4 T cells after COVID-19. Treatment given: roughly 10-day PBMC culture with coronavirus spike peptide pools or control peptides (ViraFEST assay). The unexposed donor provided CD4+ T cells, which were taken before the COVID-19 pandemic (2011-2018). Cultured CD4+ T-cell DNA underwent Oncomine TCR Beta short-read sequencing. Each CDR3 protein gets one entry after TCRdb re-called the PCR reads with MiXCR. The data contain several thousand distinct CDR3 sequences, more than 20% of them singletons. Their specific antigens are unknown. Source material: CD4+ T cells from blood, cultured in vitro. The receptor set was obtained from a human donor in good health.

This clonotype was counted between two and nine times. The chain employs TRBV7-9 and TRBJ2-3; D not resolved. This CDR3 has 15 residues. Per germline, CDR1 SEHNR and CDR2 FQNEAQ (reference sequence). V lost 1 base and J lost 4, with 12 bases in between. CDR3 sequence: CASSLVSDGADTQYF. The CDR3 region has the DNA TGTGCCAGCAGCTTAGTTTCGGATGGCGCAGATACGCAGTATTTT.

This chain connects TRBV11-2 to TRBJ2-7; 9 nucleotides agree with TRBD1. Germline V gene data show CDR1 as SGHAT and CDR2 as FQNNGV. The ends lost 4 bases at V and 0 bases at J; junction bases unmatched: 7. This CDR3 spans 16 amino acids. CDR3 region: CASSSLGTGYSYEQYF. CDR3 sequence (DNA): TGTGCCAGCAGCTCCCTCGGGACAGGGTACTCCTACGAGCAGTACTTC.

V and J are TRBV10-2 and TRBJ2-2; D is unresolved. This CDR3 has 13 residues. Per germline, CDR1 WSHSY and CDR2 SAAADI. Trimming shortened V by 0 bases and J by 1 base, and 0 bases separated the two germline ends. The CDR3 loop is CASSESNTGELFF. In DNA, the CDR3 is TGCGCCAGCAGTGAGTCGAACACCGGGGAGCTGTTTTTT.

This chain links TRBV6-2 or TRBV6-3 with TRBJ1-2; 10 bases match TRBD1. With V trimmed by 11 bases and J by 5 bases, 5 bases remained unmatched. Germline CDR1 and CDR2: MNHEY and SVGEGT. This CDR3 spans 12 amino acids. The CDR3, as DNA: TGTGCCTCCAGGACAGGGGGTTATGGCTACACCTTC. Amino acids: CASRTGGYGYTF.

This clonotype was detected only a few times. This chain uses TRBV18 with TRBJ2-7; TRBD1 matches at 9 bases. The J segment lost 3 bases and the V segment lost 3 bases, leaving 3 bases of the junction unmatched. Germline values: CDR1 KGHSH, CDR2 LQKENI. The CDR3 covers 14 residues. This CDR3 is CASSPGTGSYEQYF. DNA of the CDR3: TGTGCCAGCTCACCGGGGACAGGGAGCTACGAGCAGTACTTC.

This clonotype was recorded a few times. The rearrangement uses TRBV7-2 and TRBJ2-7; tentatively, D is TRBD1 (5 bases). Germline lookup yields CDR1 SGHTA and CDR2 FQGNSA. The CDR3 extends over 15 amino acids. The germline V and J ends were trimmed by 3 bases and 2 bases, with 14 bases remaining between them. DNA for the CDR3: TGTGCCAGCAGCTTTCGGTCAGGACATACCTACGAGCAGTACTTC. Translating gives CASSFRSGHTYEQYF.

This clonotype was seen a few times. The V call is TRBV24-1, the J call TRBJ2-1, with 12 nucleotides matching TRBD2. Germline loops: CDR1 KGHDR, CDR2 SFDVKD. This CDR3 region has 16 residues. V was pared by 0 bases and J by 10 bases, with 6 bases of the junction left unmatched. CDR3 DNA: TGTGCCACCAGTGATTTGCGGACTAGCGGGGCCCAGGAGCAGTTCTTC. Its translation: CATSDLRTSGAQEQFF.

This clonotype has just a few counts. The rearrangement joins TRBV20-1 to TRBJ2-7, with TRBD2 identical over 9 bases. CDR3 length: 14 residues. CDR1 is DFQATT and CDR2 is SNEGSKA in the germline V gene (reference sequence). V lost 6 bases to trimming and J lost 5 bases; unmatched junction nucleotides: 11. The CDR3 is CSAPQKAGGNEQYF. The CDR3 DNA reads TGCAGTGCCCCCCAGAAAGCGGGAGGCAACGAGCAGTACTTC.

This clonotype was found a few times. The J gene is TRBJ2-5, the V gene TRBV20-1; D may match TRBD1 or TRBD2 (6 bases each). This CDR3 comprises 14 residues. V shed 8 bases and J shed 4 bases, with 20 bases lying between them. Germline values: CDR1 DFQATT, CDR2 SNEGSKA (reference sequence). The CDR3 nucleotides are TGCAGTACCGAGGGAAAGGGGGGATCAGAGACCCAGTACTTC. This translates into CSTEGKGGSETQYF.

This clonotype was counted a few times. The chain recombines TRBV20-1 with TRBJ2-4, with D possibly TRBD1 on 6 matching bases. Trimming stripped 6 bases from V and 0 bases from J, with 18 bases between. The germline gives CDR1 DFQATT, CDR2 SNEGSKA (reference sequence). The CDR3 has 16 amino acids. CDR3 residues: CSARYWTERAKNIQYF. CDR3 nucleotides: TGCAGTGCAAGATACTGGACAGAGAGAGCCAAAAACATTCAGTACTTC.

The chain is built from TRBV27 and TRBJ1-3; possible D gene TRBD1, 5 bases. CDR1 and CDR2 (germline): MNHEY, SMNVEV (reference sequence). CDR3 length: 13 residues. V was clipped by 7 bases and J by 3 bases, with 10 bases between them. CDR3 in amino acids: CASIPTVGNTIYF. CDR3 sequence (DNA): TGTGCCAGCATTCCGACAGTTGGAAACACCATATATTTT.

CDR3 nucleotides: TGTGTCACCCGAGGGGGAGTGGTAGAGACCCAGTACTTC. Translating gives CVTRGGVVETQYF. The chain uses TRBV7-8 and TRBJ2-5, with a possible D match to TRBD1 (6 bases). This CDR3 is built from 13 residues. The germline V gene encodes CDR1 SGHVS and CDR2 FQNEAQ.

V usage is TRBV29-1 and J usage is TRBJ2-2; the D gene is possibly TRBD1 (6 bases). The germline V and J ends were trimmed by 1 base and 5 bases, with 11 bases remaining between them. Germline V gene data show CDR1 as SQVTM and CDR2 as ANQGSEA. The CDR3 is 14 residues long. The CDR3 is CSVEAQGTTGELFF. CDR3 bases: TGCAGCGTTGAAGCCCAGGGGACAACCGGGGAGCTGTTTTTT.

To note about this clonotype: A much larger clone sits a single nucleotide away, making a read error possible. The J gene is TRBJ2-3, the V gene TRBV24-1; D uncertain. Germline CDR1 and CDR2: KGHDR and SFDVKD. The CDR3 has 15 amino acids. Trimming took off 4 bases at V and 1 base at J, with 11 bases between the two ends. The CDR3 sequence: CATSDLARGTDTQYF. CDR3 nucleotide sequence: TGTGCCACCAGTGACCTGGCTAGGGGCACAGATACGCAGTATTTT.

This clonotype turned up a few times. The chain couples TRBV20-1 to TRBJ2-1, with 7 bases fitting TRBD1. CDR1 is DFQATT and CDR2 is SNEGSKA in the germline V gene (reference sequence). Trimming took 0 bases from V and 3 from J; bases not matched to a gene: 8. CDR3 length: 16 residues. The CDR3 here is CSARDPGTVHYNEQFF. For the CDR3, the DNA is TGCAGTGCTAGAGACCCCGGGACAGTACACTACAATGAGCAGTTCTTC.

The chain joins TRBV12-3 or TRBV12-4 to TRBJ1-1; D call uncertain. The germline V and J ends were trimmed by 6 bases and 7 bases, with 12 bases remaining between them. This CDR3 has 12 residues. CDR3 DNA sequence: TGTGCCAGCAGCCTGACCGGAGTTGAAGCTTTCTTT. As protein: CASSLTGVEAFF.

The chain carries TRBV5-8 and TRBJ1-5, with a tentative D call TRBD1 (5 bases). V was trimmed by 5 bases and J by 3 bases, leaving 15 bases between them. Per germline, CDR1 SGHTS and CDR2 YDEGEE. This CDR3 has 15 residues. CDR3 in amino acids: CASRSKGPDNQPQHF. DNA for the CDR3: TGTGCCAGCAGGTCTAAGGGACCTGACAATCAGCCCCAGCATTTT.

The rearrangement uses TRBV4-2 and TRBJ2-1, with 7 nucleotides matching TRBD1. V was clipped by 2 bases and J by 0 bases; unmatched bases: 7. The CDR3 is made up of 17 amino acids. Germline lookup yields CDR1 LGHNA and CDR2 YNFKEQ. DNA for the CDR3: TGTGCCAGCAGCCAACTTCTCAGGGGGAGCTCCTACAATGAGCAGTTCTTC. Translating it yields CASSQLLRGSSYNEQFF.

This clonotype was seen a handful of times. The chain combines TRBV7-2 with TRBJ2-1; possible D gene TRBD2, 5 bases. The CDR3 covers 13 residues. Trimming removed 2 bases from V and 9 bases from J, with 11 bases in between. Per the germline V gene, CDR1 is SGHTA and CDR2 is FQGNSA. Written as DNA, the CDR3 is TGTGCCAGCAGCTTAAGTAGCGTCGGTGAGCAGTTCTTC. Translation: CASSLSSVGEQFF.

The genes are TRBV7-6 and TRBJ2-7; 15 nucleotides align to TRBD2. The CDR3 totals 19 residues. Trimming at V came to 3 bases and at J to 2 bases, leaving 11 bases not matched to a gene. The V gene's germline CDR1 is SGHVS and CDR2 FNYEAQ. The CDR3 DNA reads as TGTGCCAGCAGCTTGGGACTAGCGGGAGGCGGCACTGGTCCCTACGAGCAGTACTTC. Translated, it gives CASSLGLAGGGTGPYEQYF.

The chain is built from TRBV10-3 and TRBJ1-1; D is unclear. CDR1 ENHRY and CDR2 SYGVKD come from the germline V gene. V dropped 11 bases and J dropped 1 base, with 17 bases sitting between them. The CDR3 has 14 amino acids. The DNA for the CDR3 is TGTGCCCTACGCTCGGCAAAAACGAACACTGAAGCTTTCTTT. Encoded protein: CALRSAKTNTEAFF.

The chain uses TRBV19 and TRBJ2-7; 9 nucleotides align to TRBD1. V lost 6 bases to trimming and J lost 6 bases; unmatched junction nucleotides: 9. Germline V CDR1 and CDR2: LNHDA, SQIVND (reference sequence). The CDR3 has 14 amino acids. The DNA of the CDR3 is TGTGCCAGTAGGGAAACAGGGGGCTCCGGCGAGCAGTACTTC. The encoded protein is CASRETGGSGEQYF.

V usage is TRBV18 and J usage is TRBJ2-7, with a weak D call TRBD1 (5 bases). The V gene's germline CDR1 is KGHSH and CDR2 LQKENI. The CDR3 consists of 14 residues. The ends were cut back, 2 bases at V and 3 bases at J, with 11 bases in the middle. CDR3 in amino acids: CASSPFADIYEQYF. The CDR3 DNA follows: TGTGCCAGCTCACCATTCGCGGACATCTACGAGCAGTACTTC.

This clonotype was found once. CDR3 in DNA: TGTGCCAGCAGCTTGCAGACAGGGGTTTACCAGCCCCAGCATTTT. It translates to CASSLQTGVYQPQHF. The gene calls are TRBV5-5 and TRBJ1-5; 8 bases agree with TRBD1. The germline gives CDR1 SGHKS, CDR2 YYEKEE (reference sequence). J gave up 7 bases and V 1 base, and 7 bases lay outside the gene matches. This CDR3 spans 15 amino acids.

This clonotype was recorded only once. The chain couples TRBV15 to TRBJ2-7; 14 bases match TRBD2. V was pared by 3 bases and J by 10 bases, with 11 bases of the junction left unmatched. The CDR3 spans 16 residues. Germline CDR1 LNHNV, CDR2 YYDKDF (reference sequence). CDR3 sequence reads: CATSRTGLAGADLQYF. The CDR3 bases are TGTGCCACCAGCAGGACGGGACTAGCGGGAGCTGACTTACAGTACTTC.

This chain joins TRBV2 and TRBJ1-2, with TRBD1 matching 7 bases. The CDR3 loop spans 16 amino acids. With 7 bases clipped from V and 6 bases from J, the junction kept 17 bases outside the gene matches. Germline CDR1 SNHLY, CDR2 FYNNEI. The CDR3 DNA is TGTGCCAGCACCCCGTCCGGGACAGTGATGACTAATGGCTACACCTTC. It is translated as CASTPSGTVMTNGYTF.

The gene calls are TRBV20-1 and TRBJ2-7; 14 bases line up with TRBD2. The J segment lost 3 bases and the V segment lost 1 base, leaving 5 bases of the junction unmatched. CDR1 and CDR2 from the germline V gene are DFQATT and SNEGSKA (reference sequence). The CDR3 totals 16 residues. The CDR3 loop reads CSARVPGLAGVYEQYF. The CDR3 coding sequence is TGCAGTGCTAGAGTACCGGGACTAGCGGGGGTCTACGAGCAGTACTTC.

This clonotype is labeled medium-sized. V and J are TRBV7-2 and TRBJ1-5; D perhaps matches TRBD1 (5 bases). Trimming removed 6 bases from V and 4 bases from J, with 13 bases in between. The CDR3 extends over 14 amino acids. Germline lookup yields CDR1 SGHTA and CDR2 FQGNSA. CDR3 amino acids: CASSPDSSNQPQHF. The DNA for the CDR3 is TGTGCCAGCAGTCCCGACAGTAGTAATCAGCCCCAGCATTTT.

The rearrangement uses TRBV18 and TRBJ2-3; D not resolved. V was trimmed by 4 bases and J by 3 bases, leaving 11 bases between them. This CDR3 has 14 residues. Per germline, CDR1 KGHSH and CDR2 LQKENI. CDR3 nucleotides: TGTGCCAGCTCACAGGGTAGTATGACAGATACGCAGTATTTT. Translated: CASSQGSMTDTQYF. Variable domain in full (rest from reference TRBV18 and TRBJ2-3): NAGVMQNPRHLVRRRGQEARLRCSPMKGHSHVYWYRQLPEEGLKFMVYLQKENIIDESGMPKERFSAEFPKEGPSILRIQQVVRGDSAAYFCASSQGSMTDTQYFGPGTRLTVL.